This paragraph covers one TCR beta chain sequence. Its matching antigen is unknown. Relative to the germline gene, one junction end is altered; a read error may explain this. The CDR3 runs 18 residues. Germline assignment: CDR1 DFQATT and CDR2 SNEGSKA (reference sequence). The sample belongs to a study of read filtering for tumor transcriptome and immune sequencing. Across the study: Among patients, approximately 16 were male and some 15 female, aged about 45 to 85 (mean about 70).

Overall study results and limits: Roughly 82% of IR-seq clonotypes had a single read, yet these held around 3.3% of reads.

The library was built from about 400 ng RNA with molecular barcoded adaptors for alpha/delta and beta/gamma chains. MiXCR, run by TCRdb on the reads, gives a single entry per CDR3 protein. This table holds more than 30,000 distinct CDR3 sequences, about 18% found once. The specimen was a population of CD138-negative cells sorted from bone marrow. The sequence came from a donor aged 40 or over with multiple myeloma. The genes are TRBV20-1 and TRBJ2-1, with 9 nucleotides matching TRBD2. CDR3 region: CSARGKKPSGAAYNEQFF. The CDR3 DNA sequence: TGCAGCGCTAGAGGAAAAAAGCCTAGCGGGGCGGCCTACAATGAGCAGTTCTTC.